The T cell receptor (beta chain) described here comes from a study of cytotoxic CD8 clonotypes in ibrutinib-treated CLL (dated by TCRdb to the early 2020s). About the study as a whole: The cohort included about 15 treatment-naive and some 10 relapsed/refractory patients; about 17 were IGHV unmutated. An average of about 250,000 productive templates and some 99,000 productive rearrangements was obtained per sample. Responses were partial in around 24 patients and complete in 2; after median approximately 67 months follow-up, about 14 stayed in remission and about 12 progressed. Response samples were taken after a median of roughly eleven months on treatment, ranging from about 6 to 40 months. Cryopreserved peripheral blood mononuclear cells were collected before treatment, at response, and at either disease progression or sustained remission. Every sample from remission and from progressive disease was obtained while the patients were still on ibrutinib. Longitudinal samples were obtainable from about 30% of the roughly 90 participants in the trial. Summary of the overall study and its limitations: Sampling times were not matched between sustained-remission and progressing patients, and lymph node repertoires were not studied. Public clonotypes were rare and either shrank or stayed stable during treatment, and the rise in clonality at ibrutinib response reflected expansion of private clonotypes. Baseline clonality was found to be higher than that of age-matched healthy donors and was strongly correlated with circulating CD8+ T-cell counts. Clonality increased at ibrutinib response, stayed stable in sustained remission, and fell back toward baseline at progression.

For TCR beta library preparation, approximately 2.2 micrograms of genomic DNA were isolated from cryopreserved PBMCs. Longitudinal blood samples from CLL patients receiving ibrutinib monotherapy were subjected to high-throughput TCR beta sequencing. The patients were enrolled in a single-center, open-label phase 2 trial of ibrutinib monotherapy. The CDR3 spans 18 residues, from the cysteine through the phenylalanine. Only the CDR3 portion is preserved as DNA: 54 bases, with reading frame beginning at the first base. CDR1 MGHDK and CDR2 SYGVNS are derived from the germline V gene. A distance of 14 bases separates the germline ends of V and J, which lose 0 bases and 0 bases respectively. Each clonotype received, on average, 10x coverage in deep resolution sequencing performed on a MiSeq, where the target depth lay between 1 in 1 million and 1 in 200,000 T cells. The immunoSEQ hsTCRB Kit was used to generate TCR beta libraries. In the original analysis: ImmunoSEQ Data Assistant and ImmunoSEQ Analyzer were used for data analysis, and V, D and J genes were assigned according to IMGT definitions. Clonality was computed as one minus normalized Shannon entropy of productive rearrangement frequencies, ranging from 0 to 1. Only overrepresented clonotypes making up at least 0.05% of each patient's repertoire were included in the public clonotype analysis. More than ten repertoires from age-matched healthy donors, obtained from immuneACCESS, served as clonality controls. As stored in TCRdb, this immuneACCESS dataset retains in-frame rearrangements with V and J assigned. A fraction of the clones does not appear; measured against another copy, unresolved V genes explain less than half of the discrepancy, and the remainder lacks a known reason. Clone size and V and J calls were adopted from that table, with D and trimming inferred from the DNA. Present in this sample are 300,000 or so clones, about 61% of which were seen just once. The ten largest account for 5% to 6.5% of the sample.

Comment on this clone: Its antigen target is currently unknown. The input lacks base qualities; no much larger clone sits a single base away.

The chain is assembled from TRBV25-1 and TRBJ1-4; no D segment can be confidently identified. Sequences were derived from PBMCs, sampled after 36 months of ibrutinib treatment. This TCR derives from a human donor with chronic lymphocytic leukemia. CDR3 region: CASSEYSVSTSTNEKLFF. The nucleotides are TGTGCCAGCAGTGAATATAGTGTTTCAACATCAACTAATGAAAAACTGTTTTTT.